Below, 8 T cell receptor beta chains from the same sample are listed, as sequenced in a study of blood T cell repertoires in COVID-19. Clones were read by immunoSEQ multiplex PCR, and TCRdb kept only the in-frame ones, dropping some. The data show 200,000 to 250,000 clones, roughly 88% seen once. The specimen sequenced was PBMCs or T cells enriched from blood (not recorded which). The receptor source for this set is a woman in her thirties who had been exposed to COVID-19.

The CDR3 loop is CASSVGVGTATNEKLFF. In nucleotides, the CDR3 is TGTGCCAGCAGCGTAGGGGTGGGGACAGCAACTAATGAAAAACTGTTTTTT. The J gene is TRBJ1-4, the V gene TRBV9, with 7 bases aligning to TRBD1. Losses at the gene ends were 0 bases for V and 0 bases for J; bases not matched to a gene: 5. Germline values: CDR1 SGDLS, CDR2 YYNGEE. The CDR3 spans 17 residues.

The chain uses TRBV5-1 and TRBJ1-1, with 8 bases aligning to TRBD1. Trimming cost V 0 bases and J 0 bases; bases outside gene matches: 1. The CDR3 contains 15 residues. CDR1 and CDR2 (germline): SGHRS, YFSETQ. CDR3 loop: CASSLDRGMNTEAFF. CDR3 in DNA: TGCGCCAGCAGCTTGGACAGGGGGATGAACACTGAAGCTTTCTTT.

V and J are TRBV5-1 and TRBJ2-6; 11 bases line up with TRBD1. This CDR3 is built from 14 residues. Trimming at V came to 5 bases and at J to 12 bases, leaving 7 bases not matched to a gene. CDR1 is SGHRS, CDR2 YFSETQ, per germline. Here the CDR3 reads CASSTRDRGTVLTF. The CDR3 DNA follows: TGCGCCAGCAGTACTAGGGACAGGGGGACCGTCCTGACTTTC.

This chain joins TRBV20-1 and TRBJ1-2, with TRBD1 matching over 8 bases. Per the germline V gene, CDR1 is DFQATT and CDR2 is SNEGSKA (reference sequence). The CDR3 covers 11 residues. The CDR3 is CKLTGGDGYTF. As DNA, the CDR3 is TGCAAGCTAACAGGGGGGGATGGCTACACCTTC.

The genes are TRBV24-1 and TRBJ2-6; D perhaps matches TRBD1 (6 bases). The CDR3 contains 17 residues. V was cut by 10 bases and J by 2 bases, with 20 bases left in between. Looked up from germline, CDR1 is KGHDR and CDR2 is SFDVKD. CDR3 region: CATSLTGASTGANVLTF. In nucleotides, the CDR3 is TGTGCCACATCTCTGACAGGTGCATCCACTGGGGCCAACGTCCTGACTTTC.

The rearrangement joins TRBV18 to TRBJ1-6; 8 bases are a match to TRBD1. V shed 3 bases, J shed 6 bases, and the junction held 4 bases outside the gene matches. Germline CDR1 KGHSH, CDR2 LQKENI. CDR3 size: 15 residues. The CDR3 reads CASSPADRGNSPLHF. DNA of the CDR3: TGTGCCAGCTCACCCGCCGACAGGGGTAATTCACCCCTCCACTTT.

The CDR3 DNA follows: TGTGCCAGCAGTTTGACAGGGGAAGCTGAAGCTTTCTTT. Protein: CASSLTGEAEAFF. The chain combines TRBV28 with TRBJ1-1; 8 bases are shared with TRBD1. V was pared by 3 bases and J by 6 bases, with 3 bases of the junction left unmatched. The CDR3 totals 13 residues. Germline V CDR1 and CDR2: MDHEN, SYDVKM.

This clone came up once. This chain connects TRBV4-1 to TRBJ1-6, with unresolved D. The germline gives CDR1 MGHRA, CDR2 YSYEKL. This CDR3 is built from 14 residues. Trimming removed 0 bases at V and 4 bases at J, with 4 bases between. CDR3 nucleotides: TGCGCCAGCAGCCAAGACACTTATAATTCACCCCTCCACTTT. This gives the protein CASSQDTYNSPLHF.